This T cell receptor (beta chain) was sequenced for a study of cytomegalovirus exposure and HLA in healthy donors. Healthy people donating bone marrow made up the donors. With 60 Vbeta and 13 Jbeta primers, the PCR was carried out. Assay used: immunoSEQ multiplex PCR; TCRdb lists only in-frame clones, some missing. The sample holds 130,000 to 150,000 clones, almost 85% seen once. There are 13 residues in the CDR3. The trim removed 3 bases at V and 9 bases at J, leaving 7 bases unmatched. CDR1 and CDR2 from the germline V gene are SGHTS and YDEGEE. This sequence joins TRBV5-8 and TRBJ2-7; 9 positions match TRBD1. The source of this sequence is a woman aged 55-69 years in good health and CMV-seropositive. Sequencing used PBMCs. DNA for the CDR3: TGTGCCAGCAGCTGGACAGGGGTGAGCGGGCAGTACTTC. Translated: CASSWTGVSGQYF.